What follows are 23 T cell receptor beta chains derived from one specimen sequenced in a study of blood T cell repertoires in COVID-19. TCRdb's copy holds only in-frame clones and misses some; the assay was immunoSEQ multiplex PCR. The sample has 150,000 to 200,000 clones; roughly three quarters are singletons. The sample consisted of PBMCs or T cells enriched from blood (not recorded which). The source of these receptors is a woman aged 50 to 60 with acute COVID-19.

J is TRBJ2-2 and V is TRBV18; D gene ambiguous. Germline CDR1 and CDR2: KGHSH and LQKENI. Deletions cut 4 bases from V and 4 bases from J, with 10 bases between. The CDR3 consists of 14 residues. The chain's CDR3 is CASSHGVLTGELFF. CDR3 sequence (DNA): TGTGCCAGCTCACACGGAGTTCTCACCGGGGAGCTGTTTTTT.

The V call is TRBV7-9, the J call TRBJ2-3, with 10 nucleotides matching TRBD2. V lost 1 base and J lost 0; bases outside the gene matches: 4. This CDR3 contains 17 residues. Germline CDR1 and CDR2: SEHNR and FQNEAQ (reference sequence). This CDR3 is CASSLGEAGGSTDTQYF. The CDR3 DNA follows: TGTGCCAGCAGCTTAGGAGAAGCGGGGGGGAGCACAGATACGCAGTATTTT.

The gene calls are TRBV6-6 and TRBJ1-1; 9 nucleotides align to TRBD1. The CDR3 sequence is 16 residues long. V dropped 6 bases and J dropped 0; count of bases not matched to a gene: 8. CDR1 and CDR2 from the germline V gene are MNHNY and SVGAGI (reference sequence). The CDR3 DNA follows: TGTGCCAGCAGCAACGGACAGGGGACCGTGAACACTGAAGCTTTCTTT. Translation: CASSNGQGTVNTEAFF.

The chain employs TRBV5-1 and TRBJ2-5; maybe TRBD1 (6 bases). The CDR3 is 15 residues long. CDR1 and CDR2 (germline): SGHRS, YFSETQ. Trimming stripped 0 bases from V and 2 bases from J, with 11 bases between. CDR3 in amino acids: CASSLEYRVQETQYF. CDR3 bases: TGCGCCAGCAGCTTGGAGTACAGGGTACAAGAGACCCAGTACTTC.

J is TRBJ1-1 and V is TRBV5-5; D remains unclear. V dropped 4 bases and J dropped 2 bases, with 12 bases sitting between them. Germline assignment: CDR1 SGHKS and CDR2 YYEKEE (reference sequence). The CDR3 extends over 14 amino acids. CDR3: CASSRDYYNTEAFF. Here the CDR3 DNA reads TGTGCCAGCAGCCGAGACTACTATAACACTGAAGCTTTCTTT.

The chain combines TRBV23-1 with TRBJ1-4; a weak D match, TRBD1 (6 bases). TRBV23-1 is reported as an ORF; its role is uncertain. The CDR3 covers 18 residues. V was shortened by 2 bases and J by 2 bases, with 18 bases between the two germline ends. CDR3 nucleotide sequence: TGCGCCAGCAGTCAACCTGACGAACAGGGTTTTACTAATGAAAAACTGTTTTTT. Translation gives CASSQPDEQGFTNEKLFF.

The chain uses TRBV5-1 and TRBJ1-1; the match to TRBD1 covers 8 bases. CDR1 SGHRS and CDR2 YFSETQ come from the germline V gene. V lost 7 bases to trimming and J lost 2 bases; unmatched junction nucleotides: 10. This CDR3 has 15 amino acids. The CDR3: CASQTGVGLNTEAFF. CDR3 DNA sequence: TGCGCCAGCCAGACAGGGGTCGGCCTAAACACTGAAGCTTTCTTT.

The chain carries TRBV5-1 and TRBJ1-4; D gene unclear. Germline CDR1 reads SGHRS; CDR2 reads YFSETQ. With 7 bases removed from V and 0 bases from J, the gap between germline ends came to 7 bases. The CDR3 runs 13 residues. CDR3 region: CASAAATNEKLFF. The CDR3, as DNA: TGCGCCAGCGCGGCCGCAACTAATGAAAAACTGTTTTTT.

This clone was recorded once. This sequence joins TRBV28 and TRBJ1-2, with a tentative D call TRBD1 (6 bases). Germline values: CDR1 MDHEN, CDR2 SYDVKM. This CDR3 contains 15 residues. V gave up 3 bases and J gave up 4 bases, with 15 bases separating them. CDR3 coding DNA: TGTGCCAGCAGTTTGTACGGGGGGCAGTCCTATGGCTACACCTTC. Amino acid sequence: CASSLYGGQSYGYTF.

The rearrangement links TRBV5-6 to TRBJ2-5; a possible D gene is TRBD1 (5 bases). Germline V CDR1 and CDR2: SGHDT, YYEEEE. This CDR3 has 15 residues. Trimming took 0 bases from V and 1 from J, leaving 10 bases between them. The CDR3 loop reads CASSLEGRVQETQYF. CDR3 coding DNA: TGTGCCAGCAGCTTGGAGGGCAGGGTCCAAGAGACCCAGTACTTC.

The chain links TRBV2 to TRBJ2-2; tentatively, D is TRBD2 (6 bases). The CDR3 consists of 13 residues. V lost 7 bases and J lost 3, with 9 bases in between. In germline, CDR1 is SNHLY, CDR2 FYNNEI. This chain's CDR3 is CASTGAHTGELFF. In DNA, the CDR3 is TGTGCCAGCACGGGAGCCCACACCGGGGAGCTGTTTTTT.

This chain uses TRBV10-1 with TRBJ1-5; D is undetermined. CDR3 length equals 13 residues. Trimming took 5 bases from V and 5 from J, leaving 10 bases between them. Looked up from germline, CDR1 is WNHNN and CDR2 is SYGVQD (reference sequence). The CDR3 reads CASSSSNYQPQHF. Here the CDR3 DNA reads TGCGCCAGCAGTAGCTCTAATTATCAGCCCCAGCATTTT.

This clone was counted a few times. The rearrangement links TRBV4-1 to TRBJ1-5; 7 bases are shared with TRBD1. From germline, CDR1 is MGHRA and CDR2 YSYEKL. The CDR3 extends over 14 amino acids. Unmatched junction bases numbered 2, after V lost 0 bases and J lost 6 bases. CDR3 sequence reads: CASSQETGTQPQHF. For the CDR3, the DNA is TGCGCCAGCAGCCAAGAGACAGGGACTCAGCCCCAGCATTTT.

This clone was seen a handful of times. V is TRBV28 and J is TRBJ1-5, with a weak D call TRBD1 (6 bases). In germline, CDR1 is MDHEN, CDR2 SYDVKM. The CDR3 has 13 amino acids. The V and J ends lost 6 bases and 3 bases respectively, with 9 bases between them. CDR3 region: CASRGADNQPQHF. The CDR3 DNA sequence: TGTGCCAGCAGGGGGGCAGACAATCAGCCCCAGCATTTT.

This clone was counted between two and nine times. The CDR3 DNA is TGTGCCAGCAGCCTTTCCGGGACAGGGAACGAAGGCTACACCTTC. It is translated as CASSLSGTGNEGYTF. The V call is TRBV7-6, the J call TRBJ1-2; 9 bases match TRBD1. Germline V gene sequence: CDR1 SGHVS, CDR2 FNYEAQ. V shed 5 bases, J shed 8 bases, and the junction held 12 bases outside the gene matches. The CDR3 covers 15 residues.

The chain uses TRBV19 and TRBJ1-1; D may be TRBD1 (5 bases). Trimming cost V 4 bases and J 2 bases, with 11 bases left between them. CDR1 and CDR2 (germline): LNHDA, SQIVND (reference sequence). The CDR3 is 14 residues long. The CDR3 DNA reads as TGTGCCAGTAGTAGGATGACAGAAAACACTGAAGCTTTCTTT. Residues: CASSRMTENTEAFF.

In nucleotides, the CDR3 is TGTGCCACCAGCAGAGATCGGGGAGGGAACACTGAAGCTTTCTTT. It is translated as CATSRDRGGNTEAFF. V usage is TRBV15 and J usage is TRBJ1-1; unclear D gene. CDR1 and CDR2 from the germline V gene are LNHNV and YYDKDF (reference sequence). There are 15 residues in the CDR3. Trimming took 0 bases from V and 1 from J, leaving 9 bases between them.

A word on this clone: The germline gene is not matched at one end of the junction; a read error may be the cause. The chain is built from TRBV3-1 (or the pseudogene TRBV3-2) and TRBJ1-1, with 9 bases that match TRBD1. Germline V lookup: CDR1 LGHDT, CDR2 YNNKEL (reference sequence). The CDR3 consists of 15 residues. In DNA form, the CDR3 reads TGTGCCAGCACCCAACGTGGGACAGGGTTCGCTGAAGCTTTCTTT. This translates into CASTQRGTGFAEAFF.

The V and J genes are TRBV6-5 and TRBJ2-5; 7 bases are shared with TRBD1. V was clipped by 7 bases and J by 2 bases; unmatched bases: 7. Germline V gene lookup returns CDR1 MNHEY and CDR2 SVGAGI. The CDR3 consists of 14 residues. The CDR3 spells CASNVPGQQETQYF. CDR3 nucleotides: TGTGCCAGCAACGTACCGGGACAGCAAGAGACCCAGTACTTC.

The chain couples TRBV7-7 to TRBJ2-3, with D perhaps TRBD1 (5 bases). Deletions cut 6 bases from V and 3 bases from J, with 10 bases between. This CDR3 comprises 13 residues. Germline lookup yields CDR1 SSHAT and CDR2 FNYEAQ (reference sequence). This chain's CDR3 is CASRPTDTDTQYF. CDR3 bases: TGTGCCAGCAGACCGACAGATACAGATACGCAGTATTTT.

The chain links TRBV4-1 to TRBJ1-4; 9 bases line up with TRBD1. The CDR3 is made up of 16 amino acids. Trimming removed 4 bases from V and 8 bases from J; junction bases left unmatched: 11. CDR1 and CDR2 (germline): MGHRA, YSYEKL. DNA of the CDR3: TGCGCCAGCAGCCGGGAACAGGGGGCGCTAGGGGAAAAACTGTTTTTT. Translating gives CASSREQGALGEKLFF.

The CDR3, as DNA: TGTGCCAGCAGCTTCGTGTTTGCAGGGCCCCGTCCGCATGGCTACACCTTC. Protein sequence: CASSFVFAGPRPHGYTF. This chain links TRBV7-2 with TRBJ1-2; TRBD1 is a possible D gene (5 bases). The CDR3 contains 17 residues. Germline CDR1 is SGHTA and CDR2 is FQGNSA. V was clipped by 3 bases and J by 6 bases, with 23 bases between them. Looking up the rest from reference TRBV7-2 and TRBJ1-2 gives the full variable domain: GAGVSQSPSNKVTEKGKDVELRCDPISGHTALYWYRQSLGQGLEFLIYFQGNSAPDKSGLPSDRFSAERTGGSVSTLTIQRTQQEDSAVYLCASSFVFAGPRPHGYTFGSGTRLTVV.

The chain joins TRBV7-2 to TRBJ1-2; unclear D gene. Germline lookup yields CDR1 SGHTA and CDR2 FQGNSA. The CDR3 runs 13 residues. V lost 5 bases, J lost 6 bases, and 13 bases lay in between. CDR3 nucleotides: TGTGCCAGCAGCCTTGGACTGCTGGATGGCTACACCTTC. Residues: CASSLGLLDGYTF.